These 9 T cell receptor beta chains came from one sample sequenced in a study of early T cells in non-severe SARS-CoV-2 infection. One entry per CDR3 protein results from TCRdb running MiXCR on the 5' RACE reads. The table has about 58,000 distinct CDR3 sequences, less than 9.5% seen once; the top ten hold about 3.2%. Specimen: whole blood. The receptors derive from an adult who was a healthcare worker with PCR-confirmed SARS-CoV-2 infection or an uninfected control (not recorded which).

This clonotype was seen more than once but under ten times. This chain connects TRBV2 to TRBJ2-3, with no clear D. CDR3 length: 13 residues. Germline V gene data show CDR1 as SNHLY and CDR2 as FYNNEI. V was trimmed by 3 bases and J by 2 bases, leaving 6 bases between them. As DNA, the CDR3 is TGTGCCAGCAGTGACTTAATCACAGATACGCAGTATTTT. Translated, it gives CASSDLITDTQYF. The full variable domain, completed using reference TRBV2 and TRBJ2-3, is EPEVTQTPSHQVTQMGQEVILRCVPISNHLYFYWYRQILGQKVEFLVSFYNNEISEKSEIFDDQFSVERPDGSNFTLKIRSTKLEDSAMYFCASSDLITDTQYFGPGTRLTVL.

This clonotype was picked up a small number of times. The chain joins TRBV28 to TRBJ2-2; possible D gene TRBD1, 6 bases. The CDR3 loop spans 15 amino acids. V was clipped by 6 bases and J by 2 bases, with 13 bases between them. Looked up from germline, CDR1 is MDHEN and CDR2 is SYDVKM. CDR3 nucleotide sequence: TGTGCCAGCAGCCCCAGGGGAACAAACACCGGGGAGCTGTTTTTT. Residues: CASSPRGTNTGELFF.

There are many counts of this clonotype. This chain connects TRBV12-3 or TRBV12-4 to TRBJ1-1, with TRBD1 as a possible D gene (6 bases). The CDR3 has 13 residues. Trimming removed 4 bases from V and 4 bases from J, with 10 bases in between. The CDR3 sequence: CASSSEGGTEAFF. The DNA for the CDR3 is TGTGCCAGCAGTTCCGAGGGGGGCACTGAAGCTTTCTTT.

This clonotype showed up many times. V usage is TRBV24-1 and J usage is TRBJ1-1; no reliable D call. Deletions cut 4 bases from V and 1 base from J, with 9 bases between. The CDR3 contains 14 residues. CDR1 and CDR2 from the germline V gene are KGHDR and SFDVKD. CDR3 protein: CATSDPRPNTEAFF. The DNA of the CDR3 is TGTGCCACCAGTGACCCCCGACCGAACACTGAAGCTTTCTTT.

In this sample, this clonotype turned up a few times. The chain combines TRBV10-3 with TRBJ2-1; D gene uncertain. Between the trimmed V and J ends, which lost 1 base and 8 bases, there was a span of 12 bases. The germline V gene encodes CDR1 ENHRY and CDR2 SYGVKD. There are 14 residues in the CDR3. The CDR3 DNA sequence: TGTGCCATCAGTGAGTTTGCTGGGATCGATGAGCAGTTCTTC. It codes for CAISEFAGIDEQFF.

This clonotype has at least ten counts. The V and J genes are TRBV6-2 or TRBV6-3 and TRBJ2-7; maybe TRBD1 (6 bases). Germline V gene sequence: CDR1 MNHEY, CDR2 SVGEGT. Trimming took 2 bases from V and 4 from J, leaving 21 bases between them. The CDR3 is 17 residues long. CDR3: CASSYGRTARWVYEQYF. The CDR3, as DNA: TGTGCCAGCAGTTACGGCCGGACAGCCCGATGGGTTTACGAGCAGTACTTC.

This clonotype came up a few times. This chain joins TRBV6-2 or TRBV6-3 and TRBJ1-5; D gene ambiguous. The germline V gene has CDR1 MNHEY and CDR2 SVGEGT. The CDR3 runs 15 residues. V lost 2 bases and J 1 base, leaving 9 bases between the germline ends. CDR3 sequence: CASSYIGRSNQPQHF. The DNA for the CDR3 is TGTGCCAGCAGTTACATAGGGAGGAGCAATCAGCCCCAGCATTTT.

The CDR3, as DNA: TGTGCCAGCAGCCAAATGGGCTACGAGCAGTACTTC. Amino acid sequence: CASSQMGYEQYF. This chain uses TRBV5-4 with TRBJ2-7; D is uncertain. The CDR3 is 12 amino acids. V was shortened by 4 bases and J by 3 bases, with 8 bases between the two germline ends. Germline CDR1 reads SGHNT; CDR2 reads YYREEE (reference sequence).

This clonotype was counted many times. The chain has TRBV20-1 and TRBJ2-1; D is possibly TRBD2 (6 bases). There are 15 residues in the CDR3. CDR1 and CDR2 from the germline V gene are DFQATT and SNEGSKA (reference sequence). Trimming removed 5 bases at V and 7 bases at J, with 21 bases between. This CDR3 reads CSAQPWDSPGNEQFF. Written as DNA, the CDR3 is TGCAGTGCTCAGCCCTGGGACTCCCCGGGGAATGAGCAGTTCTTC.